These 15 T cell receptor beta chains originate from one sample sequenced in a study of blood T cells in healthy people across ages. The second PCR ran roughly 6 to 11 cycles with a sample-barcoded 5' primer and J-beta primers. A single record per CDR3 protein comes from TCRdb applying MiXCR to the 5' RACE reads. The sample contains 1,500,000 or so distinct CDR3 sequences, roughly 43% of which appear only once. Sequences were obtained from blood. The receptors were gathered from a young woman in good health.

Written as DNA, the CDR3 is TGTGCCAGCAGTGAACAAGAGGGAGAGGGCTATGGCTACACCTTC. It translates to CASSEQEGEGYGYTF. V and J are TRBV6-1 and TRBJ1-2; D not resolved. CDR1 and CDR2 (germline): MNHNS, SASEGT. The V gene lost 2 bases and the J gene lost 4 bases, with 14 bases spanning the gap. The CDR3 extends over 15 amino acids.

This clonotype occurred a few times. The V call is TRBV6-2 or TRBV6-3, the J call TRBJ2-1, with D possibly being TRBD2 (5 bases). Trimming took off 8 bases at V and 6 bases at J, with 26 bases between the two ends. CDR3 length: 17 amino acids. Germline lookup yields CDR1 MNHEY and CDR2 SVGEGT. CDR3 amino acids: CASREFVGELSVNEQFF. CDR3 coding DNA: TGTGCCAGCCGCGAGTTTGTCGGGGAGTTATCTGTCAATGAGCAGTTCTTC.

The chain has TRBV12-3 or TRBV12-4 and TRBJ2-3, with 10 nucleotides matching TRBD1. Unmatched junction bases numbered 7, after V lost 6 bases and J lost 4 bases. The CDR3 covers 15 residues. CDR3: CASRQDRGIADTQYF. In DNA form, the CDR3 reads TGTGCCAGCAGGCAGGACAGGGGGATTGCAGATACGCAGTATTTT.

DNA for the CDR3: TGTGCCAGCAGTTCACACGGGACTAGTCTCTCCGAGACCCAGTACTTC. Protein product: CASSSHGTSLSETQYF. V and J are TRBV28 and TRBJ2-5, with 8 bases that match TRBD2. Germline CDR1 and CDR2: MDHEN and SYDVKM. V lost 4 bases to trimming and J lost 5 bases; unmatched junction nucleotides: 12. There are 16 residues in the CDR3.

V gene TRBV5-1 combines with J gene TRBJ2-1, with 7 positions matching TRBD1. V shed 4 bases and J 6 bases; nucleotides not matched to a gene: 4. The CDR3 totals 13 residues. Germline CDR1 and CDR2: SGHRS and YFSETQ. In nucleotides, the CDR3 is TGCGCCAGCAGCGTTACAGGGGTCAATGAGCAGTTCTTC. Protein product: CASSVTGVNEQFF.

The chain uses TRBV20-1 and TRBJ1-4, with no clear D. Germline CDR1 reads DFQATT; CDR2 reads SNEGSKA (reference sequence). The CDR3 covers 14 residues. Trimming cost V 5 bases and J 0 bases, with 10 bases left between them. The CDR3 DNA sequence: TGCAGTGCTCCCGAAGTTGCAACTAATGAAAAACTGTTTTTT. As protein: CSAPEVATNEKLFF.

This clonotype was observed a handful of times. The chain joins TRBV9 to TRBJ2-1; 7 nucleotides align to TRBD2. CDR3 length equals 15 residues. With V trimmed by 4 bases and J by 5 bases, 9 bases remained unmatched. Germline CDR1 is SGDLS and CDR2 is YYNGEE. DNA of the CDR3: TGTGCCAGCAGCCCATGGGGGAGGGATGACAATGAGCAGTTCTTC. This translates into CASSPWGRDDNEQFF.

This chain links TRBV6-2 or TRBV6-3 with TRBJ2-3; D remains unclear. Germline V gives CDR1 MNHEY, CDR2 SVGEGT. This CDR3 contains 14 residues. Deletions cut 2 bases from V and 3 bases from J, with 9 bases between. The CDR3 here is CASSYGPWTDTQYF. DNA for the CDR3: TGTGCCAGCAGTTACGGCCCCTGGACAGATACGCAGTATTTT.

The rearrangement uses TRBV7-9 and TRBJ2-7; 11 bases line up with TRBD1. The J segment lost 5 bases and the V segment lost 5 bases, leaving 8 bases of the junction unmatched. This CDR3 is 15 amino acids long. The germline CDR1 and CDR2 sequences are SEHNR and FQNEAQ (reference sequence). The CDR3 reads CASSQGQGARHEQYF. The DNA for the CDR3 is TGTGCCAGCAGCCAAGGACAGGGGGCGAGGCACGAGCAGTACTTC.

The chain combines TRBV19 with TRBJ1-5; D is unclear. The V and J ends lost 3 bases and 6 bases respectively, with 12 bases between them. Looked up from germline, CDR1 is LNHDA and CDR2 is SQIVND (reference sequence). CDR3 length equals 14 residues. The CDR3 sequence: CASSISRGLQPQHF. For the CDR3, the DNA is TGTGCCAGTAGTATTTCACGCGGCCTTCAGCCCCAGCATTTT. Together with reference TRBV19 and TRBJ1-5, the CDR3 gives the full variable domain: DGGITQSPKYLFRKEGQNVTLSCEQNLNHDAMYWYRQDPGQGLRLIYYSQIVNDFQKGDIAEGYSVSREKKESFPLTVTSAQKNPTAFYLCASSISRGLQPQHFGDGTRLSIL.

V usage is TRBV5-1 and J usage is TRBJ2-4; D is undetermined. V lost 3 bases and J 1 base, leaving 14 bases between the germline ends. The germline V gene encodes CDR1 SGHRS and CDR2 YFSETQ. The CDR3 has 16 residues. CDR3 sequence (DNA): TGCGCCAGCAGCTCCGGGCCCCCTGGGGCCAAAAACATTCAGTACTTC. Its translation: CASSSGPPGAKNIQYF. The variable domain in full, completed from reference TRBV5-1 and TRBJ2-4, reads KAGVTQTPRYLIKTRGQQVTLSCSPISGHRSVSWYQQTPGQGLQFLFEYFSETQRNKGNFPGRFSGRQFSNSRSEMNVSTLELGDSALYLCASSSGPPGAKNIQYFGAGTRLSVL.

The chain is built from TRBV20-1 and TRBJ1-6, with D perhaps TRBD1 (6 bases). Trimming removed 0 bases from V and 3 bases from J, with 15 bases in between. The CDR3 has 17 amino acids. Germline-derived CDR1 and CDR2 are DFQATT and SNEGSKA (reference sequence). The CDR3 sequence: CSARDLTGTYYNSPLHF. The CDR3 DNA is TGCAGTGCTAGAGATCTTACAGGGACTTACTATAATTCACCCCTCCACTTT.

On this clonotype: A read error may produce the germline difference seen at one junction end. The gene calls are TRBV10-2 and TRBJ1-1; 7 positions match TRBD1. CDR3 length: 13 amino acids. Germline CDR1 reads WSHSY; CDR2 reads SAAADI. The CDR3 protein is CAGRGQLNTEAFF. Here the CDR3 DNA reads TGCGCCGGCAGGGGACAGTTGAACACTGAAGCTTTCTTT.

The rearrangement uses TRBV24-1 and TRBJ1-5; D is unresolved. V shed 3 bases and J shed 5 bases, with 16 bases lying between them. This CDR3 has 16 amino acids. The germline V gene has CDR1 KGHDR and CDR2 SFDVKD. CDR3 in DNA: TGTGCCACCAGTGATACCGGGGTCGGGTTGGATCAGCCCCAGCATTTT. It is translated as CATSDTGVGLDQPQHF.

This clonotype was observed many times. The chain carries TRBV12-3 or TRBV12-4 and TRBJ2-1; D uncertain. With 4 bases removed from V and 4 bases from J, the gap between germline ends came to 11 bases. This CDR3 region has 14 residues. Here the CDR3 DNA reads TGTGCCAGCAGTTCCCTGGGCAGGTACAATGAGCAGTTCTTC. Translated, it gives CASSSLGRYNEQFF.